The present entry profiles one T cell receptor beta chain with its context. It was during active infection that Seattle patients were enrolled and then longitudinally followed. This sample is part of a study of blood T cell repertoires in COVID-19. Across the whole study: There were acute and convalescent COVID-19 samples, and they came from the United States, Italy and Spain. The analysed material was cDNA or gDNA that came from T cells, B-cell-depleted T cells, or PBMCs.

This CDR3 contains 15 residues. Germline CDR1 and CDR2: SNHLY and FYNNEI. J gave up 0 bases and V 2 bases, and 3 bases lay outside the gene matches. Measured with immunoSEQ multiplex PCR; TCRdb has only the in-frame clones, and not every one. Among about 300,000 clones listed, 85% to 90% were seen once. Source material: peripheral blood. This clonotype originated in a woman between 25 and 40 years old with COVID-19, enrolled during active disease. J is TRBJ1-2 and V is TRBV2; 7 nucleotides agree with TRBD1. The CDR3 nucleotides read TGTGCCAGCAGTGAAACAGGGGCCTCTAACTATGGCTACACCTTC. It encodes CASSETGASNYGYTF.